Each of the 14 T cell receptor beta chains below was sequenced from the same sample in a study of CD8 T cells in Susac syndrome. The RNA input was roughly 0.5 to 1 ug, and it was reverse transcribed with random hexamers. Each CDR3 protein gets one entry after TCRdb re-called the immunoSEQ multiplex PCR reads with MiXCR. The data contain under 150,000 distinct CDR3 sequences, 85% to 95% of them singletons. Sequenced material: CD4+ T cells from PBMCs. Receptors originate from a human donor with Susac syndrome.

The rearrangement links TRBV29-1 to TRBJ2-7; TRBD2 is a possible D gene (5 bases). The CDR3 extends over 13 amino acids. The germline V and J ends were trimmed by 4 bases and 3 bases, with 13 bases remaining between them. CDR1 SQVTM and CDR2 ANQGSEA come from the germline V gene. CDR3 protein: CSVGEGSHYEQYF. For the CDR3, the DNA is TGCAGCGTTGGTGAGGGATCCCACTACGAGCAGTACTTC.

For the CDR3, the DNA is TGTGCCAGCAGCCCCGGGACAGGGGATTCACCCCTCCACTTT. Translated: CASSPGTGDSPLHF. This rearrangement joins TRBV2 to TRBJ1-6; the match to TRBD1 covers 10 bases. V was pared by 6 bases and J by 8 bases, with 4 bases of the junction left unmatched. Germline V CDR1 and CDR2: SNHLY, FYNNEI. This CDR3 spans 14 amino acids. The variable domain in full, with the rest retrieved from reference TRBV2 and TRBJ1-6, is EPEVTQTPSHQVTQMGQEVILRCVPISNHLYFYWYRQILGQKVEFLVSFYNNEISEKSEIFDDQFSVERPDGSNFTLKIRSTKLEDSAMYFCASSPGTGDSPLHFGNGTRLTVT.

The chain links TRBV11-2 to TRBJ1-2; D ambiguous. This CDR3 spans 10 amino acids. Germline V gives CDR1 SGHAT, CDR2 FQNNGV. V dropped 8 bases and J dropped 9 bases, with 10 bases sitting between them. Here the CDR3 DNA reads TGTGCCAGCGGCGGAGGAAGCTACACCTTC. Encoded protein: CASGGGSYTF.

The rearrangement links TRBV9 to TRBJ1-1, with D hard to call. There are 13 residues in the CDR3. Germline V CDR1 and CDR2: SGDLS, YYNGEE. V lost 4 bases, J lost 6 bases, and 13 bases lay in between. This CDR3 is CASSPPTPSEAFF. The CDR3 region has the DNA TGTGCCAGCAGCCCCCCAACACCCTCTGAAGCTTTCTTT.

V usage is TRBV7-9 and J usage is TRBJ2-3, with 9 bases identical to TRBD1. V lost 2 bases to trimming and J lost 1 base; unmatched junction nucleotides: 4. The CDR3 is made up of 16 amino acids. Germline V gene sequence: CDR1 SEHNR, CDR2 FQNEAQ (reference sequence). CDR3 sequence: CASSLSTGGRTDTQYF. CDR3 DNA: TGTGCCAGCAGCTTATCGACAGGGGGACGCACAGATACGCAGTATTTT.

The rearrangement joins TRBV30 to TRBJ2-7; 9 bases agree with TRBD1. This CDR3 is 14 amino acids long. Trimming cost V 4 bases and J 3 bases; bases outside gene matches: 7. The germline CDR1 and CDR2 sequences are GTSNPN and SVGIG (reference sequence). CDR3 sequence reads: CAWTPDRGNYEQYF. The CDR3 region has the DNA TGTGCCTGGACTCCGGACAGGGGAAACTACGAGCAGTACTTC. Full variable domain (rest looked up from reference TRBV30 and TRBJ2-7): SQTIHQWPATLVQPVGSPLSLECTVEGTSNPNLYWYRQAAGRGLQLLFYSVGIGQISSEVPQNLSASRPQDRQFILSSKKLLLSDSGFYLCAWTPDRGNYEQYFGPGTRLTVT.

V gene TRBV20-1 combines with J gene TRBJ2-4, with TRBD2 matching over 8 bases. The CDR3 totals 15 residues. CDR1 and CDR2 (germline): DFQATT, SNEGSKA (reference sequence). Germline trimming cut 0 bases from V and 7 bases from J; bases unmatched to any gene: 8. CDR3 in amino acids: CSARDGRGGANIQYF. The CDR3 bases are TGCAGTGCTAGAGACGGGAGGGGCGGGGCGAACATTCAGTACTTC.

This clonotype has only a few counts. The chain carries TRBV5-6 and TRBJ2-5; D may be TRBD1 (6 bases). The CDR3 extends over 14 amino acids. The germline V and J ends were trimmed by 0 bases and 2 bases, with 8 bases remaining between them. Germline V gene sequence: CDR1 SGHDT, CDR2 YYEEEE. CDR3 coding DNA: TGTGCCAGCAGCTTGGTCGGACAGCAAGAGACCCAGTACTTC. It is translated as CASSLVGQQETQYF.

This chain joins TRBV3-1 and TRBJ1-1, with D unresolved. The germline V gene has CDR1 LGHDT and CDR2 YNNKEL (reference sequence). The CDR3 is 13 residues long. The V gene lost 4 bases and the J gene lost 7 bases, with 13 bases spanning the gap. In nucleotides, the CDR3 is TGTGCCAGCAGCCCTGGACTCGCTGGTGAAGCTTTCTTT. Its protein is CASSPGLAGEAFF.

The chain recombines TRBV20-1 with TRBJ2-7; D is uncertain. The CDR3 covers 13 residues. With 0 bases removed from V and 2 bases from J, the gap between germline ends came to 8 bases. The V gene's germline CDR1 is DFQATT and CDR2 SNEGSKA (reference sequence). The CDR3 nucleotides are TGCAGTGCTAGAGACGGGCCTACCTACGAGCAGTACTTC. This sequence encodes CSARDGPTYEQYF.

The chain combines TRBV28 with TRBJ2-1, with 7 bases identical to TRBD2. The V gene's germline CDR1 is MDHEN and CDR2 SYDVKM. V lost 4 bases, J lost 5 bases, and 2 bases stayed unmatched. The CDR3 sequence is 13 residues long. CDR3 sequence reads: CASSSTSDNEQFF. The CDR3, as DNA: TGTGCCAGCAGTTCCACTAGCGACAATGAGCAGTTCTTC.

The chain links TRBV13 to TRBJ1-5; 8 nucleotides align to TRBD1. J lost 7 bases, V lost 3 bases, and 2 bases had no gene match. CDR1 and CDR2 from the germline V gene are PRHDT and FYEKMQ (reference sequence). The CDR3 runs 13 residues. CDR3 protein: CASSLDRDQPQHF. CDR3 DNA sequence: TGTGCCAGCAGCTTGGACAGGGACCAGCCCCAGCATTTT.

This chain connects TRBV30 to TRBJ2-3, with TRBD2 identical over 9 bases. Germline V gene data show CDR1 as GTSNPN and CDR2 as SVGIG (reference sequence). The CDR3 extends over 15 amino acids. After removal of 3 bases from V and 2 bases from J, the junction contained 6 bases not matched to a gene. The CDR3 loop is CAWSASGGTTDTQYF. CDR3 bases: TGTGCCTGGAGCGCCAGCGGGGGGACCACAGATACGCAGTATTTT.

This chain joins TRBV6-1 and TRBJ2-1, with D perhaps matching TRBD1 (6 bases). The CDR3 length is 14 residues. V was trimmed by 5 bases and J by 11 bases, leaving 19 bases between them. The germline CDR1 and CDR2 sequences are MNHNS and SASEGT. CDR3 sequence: CASSPSGTPGKQFF. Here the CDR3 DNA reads TGTGCCAGCAGTCCCTCCGGGACACCGGGCAAGCAGTTCTTC.